The rows below give T cell receptor beta chains drawn from one sample of a study. A single record per CDR3 protein comes from TCRdb applying MiXCR to the 5' RACE reads. Here the sample spans several thousand distinct CDR3 sequences, 60% being singletons. What was sequenced was tumor-infiltrating memory CD4+ T cells sorted from the breast tumor. Source of these receptors: a female donor with breast cancer. Both conserved end residues are part of each CDR3. Each record gives: CDR3 DNA, CDR3 protein, D gene, clone size, V gene, J gene. The D gene is left open where the match is weak. Not all rows give a size; the values are once, few, many and, for expanded clones, a class.

TGCGCCAGCAGCCCCACTAGCGGGGGAGGGAGCTCCTATAATGAGCAGTTCTTC	CASSPTSGGGSSYNEQFF	TRBD2	.	TRBV5-1	TRBJ2-1
TGCAGTGCTAGAGAGCTACCTAACACTGAAGCTTTCTTT	CSARELPNTEAFF	.	few	TRBV20-1	TRBJ1-1
TGCGCCAGCAGCCAAATTCCCCTCATAGCGGGGGCCTCGAACACCGGGGAGCTGTTTTTT	CASSQIPLIAGASNTGELFF	TRBD2	.	TRBV4-1	TRBJ2-2
TGCGCCAGCAGCCAAGAGTGGGGACTAGCGGGACTATACGAGCAGTACTTC	CASSQEWGLAGLYEQYF	TRBD2	few	TRBV4-3	TRBJ2-7
TGCAGTGCCCCCAGGGGTTACAGCGGCAATCAGCCCCAGCATTTT	CSAPRGYSGNQPQHF	.	.	TRBV20-1	TRBJ1-5
TGCGCCAGCAGCCAAGAGGGGTGGGGGACGCAGTATTTT	CASSQEGWGTQYF	.	.	TRBV4-3	TRBJ2-3
TGCAGTGCCCGCCGACTAGTCGGCTTGGATGAGCAGTTCTTC	CSARRLVGLDEQFF	.	.	TRBV20-1	TRBJ2-1
TGTGCCAGCAGCCGGGGGGGGACCGGGGAGCTGTTTTTT	CASSRGGTGELFF	TRBD2	.	TRBV3-1	TRBJ2-2
TGCGCCAGCAGCCGGATCGGGGGCACTGAAGCTTTCTTT	CASSRIGGTEAFF	.	.	TRBV4-1	TRBJ1-1
TGTGCCAGCAGTGAAGTACAGCAAGAGACCCAGTACTTC	CASSEVQQETQYF	.	.	TRBV6-1	TRBJ2-5
TGTGCCAGCCTTCGGGACGACCTCTACACCTTC	CASLRDDLYTF	.	few	TRBV9	TRBJ1-2
TGCGCCAGCAGACCCTCAGGAACCGGGAATGAAAAACTGTTTTTT	CASRPSGTGNEKLFF	.	.	TRBV5-1	TRBJ1-4
TGCAGTGCCCGGCGGTCGGTCCCTTACAATGAGCAGTTCTTC	CSARRSVPYNEQFF	.	.	TRBV20-1	TRBJ2-1
TGTGCCAGCAGCTCGGGGACTAGCGGGAGTAGGGTCCCTAGCTTCAATGAGCAGTTCTTC	CASSSGTSGSRVPSFNEQFF	TRBD2	.	TRBV7-2	TRBJ2-1
TGTGCCAGCTCATTCTCGGGACAACTAAACACCATATATTTT	CASSFSGQLNTIYF	.	.	TRBV18	TRBJ1-3
TGCGCCAGCAGCTTGGTGTCGGCAGAATACAATGAGCAGTTCTTC	CASSLVSAEYNEQFF	.	.	TRBV5-1	TRBJ2-1
TGTGCCAGCAGACCTATGGGGGGACACCTCGAGGGAGATGGCTACACCTTC	CASRPMGGHLEGDGYTF	.	.	TRBV12-3/TRBV12-4	TRBJ1-2
TGTGCCAGCAGCCGGGACAGGCAGGAGACCCAGTACTTC	CASSRDRQETQYF	TRBD1	few	TRBV7-3	TRBJ2-5
TGTGCCAGCAGTCTTACATCCGATACGCAGTATTTT	CASSLTSDTQYF	.	.	TRBV7-2	TRBJ2-3
TGCAGTGCTAGAGCTTCCAAGGGAGGACAGTTCTTC	CSARASKGGQFF	.	few	TRBV20-1	TRBJ2-1
TGTGCCAGCAGATTCCCTACAGGAGAGCAAGAGACTCAGTACTTC	CASRFPTGEQETQYF	.	.	TRBV6-2/TRBV6-3	TRBJ2-5
TGTGCCAGCAGCTTCGGGCAGGGCACCGGGGAGCTGTTTTTT	CASSFGQGTGELFF	.	.	TRBV7-9	TRBJ2-2
TGCGCCAGCAGCCAACAGGGTGATCAGCCCCAGCATTTT	CASSQQGDQPQHF	.	.	TRBV4-1	TRBJ1-5
TGTGCCAGCAGCTCCAGAATGGTTGAAAAACTGTTTTTT	CASSSRMVEKLFF	.	.	TRBV28	TRBJ1-4
TGTGCCAGCAGCCCCGGACTAGCGGGAGGAAACACCGGGGAGCTGTTTTTT	CASSPGLAGGNTGELFF	TRBD2	.	TRBV6-5	TRBJ2-2
TGTGCCAGCAGCGTCTCGGGGACGACCTATAATTCACCCCTCCACTTT	CASSVSGTTYNSPLHF	.	few	TRBV9	TRBJ1-6
TGTGCCACCAGCAAATCCGGGAGGAAGGATGAGCAGTTCTTC	CATSKSGRKDEQFF	TRBD2	few	TRBV15	TRBJ2-1
TGTGCCAGCAGCTCAAGTAACGCCGGGGAGCTGTTTTTT	CASSSSNAGELFF	.	.	TRBV7-3	TRBJ2-2
TGTGCCAGCACTGGGACAGGGACGATATATGGCTACACCTTC	CASTGTGTIYGYTF	TRBD1	.	TRBV7-9	TRBJ1-2
TGTGCCAGCAGCGAGTCGGCGGCATCGAACACTGAAGCTTTCTTT	CASSESAASNTEAFF	.	few	TRBV9	TRBJ1-1
TGTGCCAGCAGTTTATCGGGGAGGGCCGGTGAGCAGTTCTTC	CASSLSGRAGEQFF	TRBD2	.	TRBV12-3/TRBV12-4	TRBJ2-1
TGTGCCAGCAGTACCCGCCGGGATCTCGACACAGATACGCAGTATTTT	CASSTRRDLDTDTQYF	.	once	TRBV25-1	TRBJ2-3
TGCGCCAGCAGCTGGGGGGACGTCAATGAGCAGTTCTTC	CASSWGDVNEQFF	.	.	TRBV5-1	TRBJ2-1
TGTGCCACCAGCCTACGGGACGAGCAGTACTTC	CATSLRDEQYF	.	few	TRBV15	TRBJ2-7
TGTGCCAGCAGTTTAGTCAGGGGGCGGCGTGACTATGGCTACACCTTC	CASSLVRGRRDYGYTF	TRBD1	.	TRBV12-3/TRBV12-4	TRBJ1-2
TGCAGCGTTTATACAGGGGATCGCAATCAGCCCCAGCATTTT	CSVYTGDRNQPQHF	TRBD1	once	TRBV29-1	TRBJ1-5
TGTGCCAGCAGCTTAGATTATGTGACAGATACGCAGTATTTT	CASSLDYVTDTQYF	.	few	TRBV11-2	TRBJ2-3
TGTGCCAGTCAGGGTCCCGGCACAGATACGCAGTATTTT	CASQGPGTDTQYF	.	.	TRBV7-2	TRBJ2-3
TGTGCCAGCAGCTCTACCTACAGGTTATCCTACAATGAGCAGTTCTTC	CASSSTYRLSYNEQFF	.	.	TRBV11-1	TRBJ2-1
TGTGCCAGCAGTCCTAGCGGGAGGGCCTCCTACAATGAGCAGTTCTTC	CASSPSGRASYNEQFF	TRBD2	.	TRBV12-3/TRBV12-4	TRBJ2-1
TGCGCCAGCAGCTTCGGCGACTCTGGGGCCAACGTCCTGACTTTC	CASSFGDSGANVLTF	.	once	TRBV5-1	TRBJ2-6
TGTGCCATCAGCGAGAGGGAGGGGGTGAATCAGCCCCAGCATTTT	CAISEREGVNQPQHF	.	.	TRBV10-3	TRBJ1-5
TGCAGTGCTAGACCCGTCACGGCTAACTCTGGAAACACCATATATTTT	CSARPVTANSGNTIYF	.	few	TRBV20-1	TRBJ1-3
TGTGCCAGCAGCGACGGGAATACGCAGTATTTT	CASSDGNTQYF	.	few	TRBV12-3/TRBV12-4	TRBJ2-3
TGCAGTGCTTCGGACCCCGGGGCCCAGTACTTC	CSASDPGAQYF	.	.	TRBV20-1	TRBJ2-5